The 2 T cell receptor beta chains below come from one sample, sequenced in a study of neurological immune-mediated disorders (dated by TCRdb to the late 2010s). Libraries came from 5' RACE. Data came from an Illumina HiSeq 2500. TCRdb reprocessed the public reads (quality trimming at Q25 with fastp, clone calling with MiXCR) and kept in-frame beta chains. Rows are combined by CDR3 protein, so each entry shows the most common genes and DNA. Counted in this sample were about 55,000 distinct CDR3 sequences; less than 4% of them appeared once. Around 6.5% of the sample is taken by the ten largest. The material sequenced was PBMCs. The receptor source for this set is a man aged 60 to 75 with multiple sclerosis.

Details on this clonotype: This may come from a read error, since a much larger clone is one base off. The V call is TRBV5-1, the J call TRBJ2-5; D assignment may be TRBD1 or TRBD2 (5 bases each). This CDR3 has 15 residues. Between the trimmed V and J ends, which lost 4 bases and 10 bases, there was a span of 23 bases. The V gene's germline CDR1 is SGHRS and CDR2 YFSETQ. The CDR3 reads CASSPRGTDKGDQYF. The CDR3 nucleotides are TGCGCCAGCAGCCCCCGGGGCACGGACAAGGGCGACCAGTACTTC.

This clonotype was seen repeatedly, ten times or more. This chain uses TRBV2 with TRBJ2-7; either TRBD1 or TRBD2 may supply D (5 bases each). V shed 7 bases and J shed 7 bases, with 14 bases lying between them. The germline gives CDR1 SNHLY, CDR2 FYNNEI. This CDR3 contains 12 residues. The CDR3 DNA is TGTGCCAGCATCAGGGACCTACGAGAGCAGTACTTC. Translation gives CASIRDLREQYF.